What follows describes a single T cell receptor (beta chain). The sample holds a few counts of this clonotype. This receptor's antigen is unknown. The junction does not match germline at one end; this may be a read error. This sample was taken from a study of T-cell memory formation after mild COVID-19 (dated by TCRdb to the early 2020s). Concerning the study at large: TCR sequence clusters from the two donors were largely donor specific. Longitudinal TCRalpha and TCRbeta repertoire sequencing tracked T-cell clones expanding and contracting after mild COVID-19 in a couple of donors. The cohort was made up of two young adult volunteers, one female and one male, who were previously healthy. The research as a whole found: Contracting CD4+ clones turned up mainly in the CM and EM memory subsets, whereas EMRA was where CD8+ clones were enriched. Clones that contracted from day 15 to 85 showed balanced CD4/CD8 phenotypes, whereas a second wave of clones that expanded from day 15 to 37 leaned towards CD4+. Only a couple of mild cases were covered by the study, and larger cohorts that include severe cases with pre-infection samples were considered necessary. Some responding clones were detected in pre-infection memory, suggesting pre-existing cross-reactive memory T cells joined the SARS-CoV-2 response. SARS-CoV-2 specificity was not confirmed for the second-wave clones peaking on day 37.

The instrument was an Illumina NovaSeq 6000. TCRalpha and TCRbeta cDNA libraries were constructed by 5'RACE with constant-segment primers, with sample barcodes and unique molecular identifiers being introduced. RNA was extracted from every sample with Trizol reagent. The libraries were amplified in two PCR steps, and the second step added a second sample barcode and Illumina TruSeq adapters. Libraries were sequenced on an Illumina NovaSeq with 2 x 150 bp paired-end reads. Concerning the study's data processing: Demultiplexing of reads and collapsing into UMI-guided consensus sequences were performed with migec v1.2.7. Using mixcr v2.1.11, UMI consensuses were aligned to TRA and TRB V and J templates and then assembled into clonotypes. A clonotype was counted as expanded or contracted only if both edgeR and NoisET called the change significant, with noise models trained on biological replicates. edgeR calls used a false discovery rate-adjusted p below 0.01 and a log2 fold-change threshold of 1. As an exploratory analysis of dynamics, max-normalized trajectories of the 1000 most abundant clonotypes were examined with PCA combined with hierarchical clustering. Separately sequenced CD4+ and CD8+ repertoires were used to assign the CD4 or CD8 phenotype of responding clones. In TCRdb, the public reads were trimmed at Q25 with fastp and aligned with MiXCR, with productive beta chains retained. A single entry per CDR3 protein holds the most common genes and DNA from its merged rows. For this entry, the V and J calls and clone size follow TCRdb and not the study's own pipeline. Recorded for this sample are approximately 500,000 distinct CDR3 sequences; around 25% of them occurred a single time. The biggest ten clones account for 9.5% to 15% of the sample.

Ficoll-Paque density gradient centrifugation was the method used to isolate PBMCs. From its cysteine to its phenylalanine, the CDR3 spans 16 amino acids. Of all the DNA, just the CDR3 is kept, 48 bases in frame from base 1. The CDR1 and CDR2 encoded by the germline V gene (reference sequence) are GTSNPN and SVGIG. The clonotype originates from an adult woman who had mild COVID-19 (a few samples of this study predate the infection). The sample titles of this study are shuffled in the database, so cell type and time point are left out; the donor was told from shared clones. The chain uses TRBV30 and TRBJ2-2, with 9 bases in between that match TRBD2. The sample comprised PBMCs or a T cell subset sorted from them (not recorded which). The CDR3 corresponds to CAWSVRGGAKTGELFF. The bases read TGTGCCTGGAGTGTACGCGGGGGGGCGAAGACCGGGGAGCTGTTTTTT. With all but the CDR3 taken from the reference TRBV30 and TRBJ2-2 genes, the full variable domain is: SQTIHQWPATLVQPVGSPLSLECTVEGTSNPNLYWYRQAAGRGLQLLFYSVGIGQISSEVPQNLSASRPQDRQFILSSKKLLLSDSGFYLCAWSVRGGAKTGELFFGEGSRLTVL.